The rows below give T cell receptor beta chains drawn from one sample of a study of T cells in tumors after PD-1 blockade. The repertoire was sequenced with immunoSEQ multiplex PCR; TCRdb's copy has only in-frame clones and lacks some. The sample has about 33,000 clones; about three quarters are singletons. Here the sequenced sample was PBMCs, taken before anti-PD-1 treatment. These receptors were obtained from a human donor with basal cell carcinoma. Each CDR3 is given with its conserved first and last residue. Each record gives: CDR3 protein, CDR3 DNA, D gene, J gene, clone size, V gene. A D gene is named only where the DNA matches it firmly. Clone size is shown for a subset of rows, as once, few, many or a class of expanded clone.

CASSLGGKSYEQYF TGTGCCAGCAGTTTGGGGGGTAAGTCCTACGAGCAGTACTTC - TRBJ2-7 - TRBV28
CASTPGGSGTQYF TGTGCCAGCACCCCCGGAGGGTCAGGTACGCAGTATTTT - TRBJ2-3 - TRBV11-1
CASRGSRGQPQHF TGTGCCAGCAGGGGCAGCAGGGGTCAGCCCCAGCATTTT - TRBJ1-5 - TRBV6-5
CASSGDGQGGTEAFF TGTGCCAGCAGCGGGGATGGACAGGGAGGGACTGAAGCTTTCTTT TRBD1 TRBJ1-1 once TRBV13
CASARRGAKNIQYF TGTGCCAGCGCGCGGCGGGGTGCCAAAAACATTCAGTACTTC - TRBJ2-4 - TRBV5-5
CASSQDMASTQYF TGTGCCAGCAGCCAAGATATGGCATCTACGCAGTATTTT - TRBJ2-3 once TRBV3-1/TRBV3-2
CASSQPIAGDQKDF TGCGCCAGCAGCCAACCGATAGCGGGAGACCAGAAGGACTTC TRBD2 TRBJ2-7 - TRBV4-1
CASRLTLTGPSIQYF TGCGCCAGCAGACTGACCTTGACAGGTCCCAGCATTCAGTACTTC - TRBJ2-4 - TRBV4-1
CASRDMGRGRNGYTF TGTGCCAGCAGAGATATGGGCAGGGGGCGGAATGGCTACACCTTC TRBD1 TRBJ1-2 - TRBV5-4
CASSVRGPDDEKLFF TGTGCCAGCAGCGTCAGGGGGCCGGATGATGAAAAACTGTTTTTT TRBD1 TRBJ1-4 once TRBV3-1/TRBV3-2
CASSGLGQETQYF TGTGCCAGTAGTGGACTAGGGCAAGAGACCCAGTACTTC TRBD2 TRBJ2-5 - TRBV19
CSVRRGGASTDTQYF TGCAGCGTTCGTAGGGGAGGGGCCAGCACAGATACGCAGTATTTT TRBD2 TRBJ2-3 - TRBV29-1
CASSLFTGLQETQYF TGTGCCAGCAGCTTATTTACAGGGTTACAAGAGACCCAGTACTTC - TRBJ2-5 - TRBV11-3
CASSYSKGQGWNEQFF TGTGCCAGCAGTTACTCGAAGGGACAGGGTTGGAATGAGCAGTTCTTC TRBD1 TRBJ2-1 - TRBV6-5
CASSIVRTDTQYF TGTGCCAGTAGTATAGTACGCACAGATACGCAGTATTTT - TRBJ2-3 few TRBV19
CSARESYEQYF TGCAGTGCTAGAGAGTCCTACGAGCAGTACTTC - TRBJ2-7 - TRBV20-1
CASSASRGTSGRETQYF TGTGCCAGCAGTGCCAGTCGCGGGACTAGCGGGAGAGAGACCCAGTACTTC TRBD2 TRBJ2-5 - TRBV27
CASSYGVAGGQYF TGTGCCAGCAGTTACGGTGTAGCGGGTGGGCAGTATTTT TRBD2 TRBJ2-3 many TRBV6-2/TRBV6-3
CASSAGTSGRALTDTQYF TGTGCCAGTAGTGCCGGGACTAGCGGGAGGGCCTTGACAGATACGCAGTATTTT TRBD2 TRBJ2-3 - TRBV19
CASSQVGAEAFF TGTGCCAGCAGCCAAGTGGGCGCTGAAGCTTTCTTT - TRBJ1-1 - TRBV3-1/TRBV3-2
CATSGVGGAGETQYF TGTGCCACCAGTGGGGTTGGGGGGGCAGGAGAGACCCAGTACTTC - TRBJ2-5 once TRBV24-1
CASSYPTDRAKNIQYF TGTGCCAGCAGTTACCCTACCGACCGGGCCAAAAACATTCAGTACTTC - TRBJ2-4 - TRBV6-2/TRBV6-3
CASSLNKNTEAFF TGTGCCAGCTCGCTAAACAAGAACACTGAAGCTTTCTTT - TRBJ1-1 - TRBV5-8
CASSSQPGVQETQYF TGTGCCAGCAGCAGCCAACCGGGGGTCCAAGAGACCCAGTACTTC - TRBJ2-5 - TRBV7-2
CASSTRGSGRNEQFF TGTGCCAGCAGCACCCGAGGGAGTGGGCGCAATGAGCAGTTCTTC - TRBJ2-1 - TRBV5-4
CAGGQLNTEAFF TGTGCCGGAGGTCAGTTGAACACTGAAGCTTTCTTT - TRBJ1-1 - TRBV28
CASSVAVGPETLHF TGTGCCAGCAGCGTAGCCGTGGGGCCGGAGACTCTCCACTTT - TRBJ1-6 - TRBV9
CASSLGLASGTDTQYF TGTGCCAGCAGCTTGGGACTAGCTTCGGGCACAGATACGCAGTATTTT TRBD2 TRBJ2-3 - TRBV7-3
CASSLGAGRTDTQYF TGTGCCAGCAGTTTAGGGGCAGGCCGTACAGATACGCAGTATTTT - TRBJ2-3 - TRBV27
CASSPQGHSNQPQHF TGTGCCAGCAGCCCGCAGGGCCATAGCAATCAGCCCCAGCATTTT - TRBJ1-5 - TRBV7-2
CSFGQPNTEAFF TGCAGCTTCGGACAGCCGAACACTGAAGCTTTCTTT - TRBJ1-1 - TRBV29-1
CASSSGPEAFF TGTGCCAGCAGTTCGGGGCCTGAAGCTTTCTTT - TRBJ1-1 once TRBV28
CASSSVGYEQFF TGTGCCAGCAGTTCGGTTGGGTATGAGCAGTTCTTC - TRBJ2-1 - TRBV6-2/TRBV6-3
CASSSGRSNEKLFF TGTGCCAGCAGCTCGGGACGGAGTAATGAAAAACTGTTTTTT - TRBJ1-4 - TRBV5-8
CASSVLGRLGQGTDTQYF TGTGCCAGCAGCGTACTAGGGAGGTTGGGACAGGGCACAGATACGCAGTATTTT TRBD1 TRBJ2-3 - TRBV9
CASSLWAGGAGEQYF TGCGCCAGCAGCTTGTGGGCGGGGGGCGCCGGGGAGCAGTACTTC TRBD2 TRBJ2-7 - TRBV5-1
CASSINRRGGTNEKLFF TGTGCCAGTAGTATAAACCGCAGGGGAGGAACTAATGAAAAACTGTTTTTT - TRBJ1-4 once TRBV19
CASSARLGVETQYF TGTGCCAGCAGCGCAAGACTGGGTGTAGAGACCCAGTACTTC - TRBJ2-5 - TRBV11-3
CASSLGDRRNSPLHF TGTGCCAGCAGCCTAGGGGACAGAAGGAATTCACCCCTCCACTTT TRBD1 TRBJ1-6 - TRBV27
CASSPGQGFYGYTF TGTGCCAGCAGCCCCGGACAGGGCTTCTATGGCTACACCTTC TRBD1 TRBJ1-2 - TRBV3-1/TRBV3-2
CANRPGLAGGSYNEQFF TGCGCCAACCGACCGGGGCTAGCGGGGGGGTCCTACAATGAGCAGTTCTTC TRBD2 TRBJ2-1 - TRBV23-1
CATSDRTGYQPQHF TGTGCCACCAGTGATCGAACAGGCTATCAGCCCCAGCATTTT - TRBJ1-5 - TRBV24-1
CASSQGGKVNEQFF TGTGCCAGCAGCCAGGGCGGGAAGGTGAATGAGCAGTTCTTC - TRBJ2-1 - TRBV3-1/TRBV3-2